These 16 T cell receptor beta chains were sequenced from one sample in a study of CD8 T cells in Susac syndrome. Random hexamers primed reverse transcription of about 0.5 to 1 ug RNA. TCRdb analysed the immunoSEQ multiplex PCR reads with MiXCR anew, one entry per CDR3 protein. The data contain about 73,000 distinct CDR3 sequences, about 95% of them singletons. The sample consisted of CD8+ T cells from PBMCs. These receptors were taken from a human donor with multiple sclerosis.

This rearrangement joins TRBV29-1 to TRBJ1-1; 8 positions match TRBD1. Germline V lookup: CDR1 SQVTM, CDR2 ANQGSEA. Trimming cost V 3 bases and J 8 bases; bases outside gene matches: 8. This CDR3 has 13 amino acids. The CDR3 DNA sequence: TGCAGCGTTGATTCCGCAGGGGGCGTCGAAGCTTTCTTT. Translated, it gives CSVDSAGGVEAFF.

Only one count was recorded for this clonotype. The chain recombines TRBV6-2 or TRBV6-3 with TRBJ2-7; D unresolved. The CDR3 is 13 residues long. Looked up from germline, CDR1 is MNHEY and CDR2 is SVGEGT. Trimming shortened V by 2 bases and J by 2 bases, and 7 bases separated the two germline ends. DNA for the CDR3: TGTGCCAGCAGTTACGTAGAAGCCTACGAGCAGTACTTC. Its protein is CASSYVEAYEQYF.

This clonotype was detected only a few times. This chain connects TRBV11-2 to TRBJ2-7; TRBD2 aligns across 12 bases. The junction had 0 bases not matched to a gene; V was cut back by 1 base and J by 5 bases. Germline V gene sequence: CDR1 SGHAT, CDR2 FQNNGV. The CDR3 is made up of 14 amino acids. The CDR3 loop reads CASSLGLAGDEQYF. CDR3 coding DNA: TGTGCCAGCAGCTTAGGACTAGCGGGAGACGAGCAGTACTTC.

The chain links TRBV7-2 to TRBJ2-3, with 8 bases matching TRBD1. Germline V gene data show CDR1 as SGHTA and CDR2 as FQGNSA. The V and J ends lost 2 bases and 3 bases, in that order; junction bases with no gene match: 4. The CDR3 is made up of 15 amino acids. The CDR3 DNA sequence: TGTGCCAGCAGCTTAAACGACAGGGGTACAGATACGCAGTATTTT. Its protein is CASSLNDRGTDTQYF.

The chain uses TRBV28 and TRBJ2-5; possibly TRBD1 or TRBD2 for D (5 bases each). Trimming removed 6 bases at V and 1 base at J, with 12 bases between. The CDR3 runs 14 residues. CDR1 MDHEN and CDR2 SYDVKM come from the germline V gene. The CDR3 reads CASRPFGGQETQYF. For the CDR3, the DNA is TGTGCCAGCAGACCCTTTGGGGGCCAAGAGACCCAGTACTTC.

This chain uses TRBV7-6 with TRBJ2-7; 8 bases match TRBD1. This CDR3 has 14 residues. CDR1 is SGHVS, CDR2 FNYEAQ, per germline. Germline trimming cut 4 bases from V and 2 bases from J; bases unmatched to any gene: 4. Here the CDR3 DNA reads TGTGCCAGCAGCTCGGGGGACAGGACCTACGAGCAGTACTTC. The encoded protein is CASSSGDRTYEQYF.

V usage is TRBV18 and J usage is TRBJ2-2, with D unresolved. Germline lookup yields CDR1 KGHSH and CDR2 LQKENI. V shed 4 bases and J shed 4 bases, with 10 bases lying between them. This CDR3 contains 14 residues. CDR3: CASSHKESTGELFF. CDR3 sequence (DNA): TGTGCCAGCTCACACAAGGAGAGCACCGGGGAGCTGTTTTTT.

The chain joins TRBV10-3 to TRBJ2-5; 10 bases are a match to TRBD2. The CDR3 loop spans 14 amino acids. Germline loops: CDR1 ENHRY, CDR2 SYGVKD. V was pared by 6 bases and J by 5 bases, with 6 bases of the junction left unmatched. For the CDR3, the DNA is TGTGCCATCAGCCCTAGCGGGAGCGCGGAGACCCAGTACTTC. Residues: CAISPSGSAETQYF.

The gene calls are TRBV7-2 and TRBJ2-7; no reliable D call. Trimming shortened V by 1 base and J by 0 bases, and 10 bases separated the two germline ends. Germline CDR1 and CDR2: SGHTA and FQGNSA. This CDR3 comprises 15 residues. This chain's CDR3 is CASSLGRLSSYEQYF. The CDR3 DNA reads as TGTGCCAGCAGCTTAGGACGGTTGAGCTCCTACGAGCAGTACTTC.

The J gene is TRBJ1-2, the V gene TRBV29-1; tentatively, D is TRBD1 (5 bases). V was clipped by 7 bases and J by 4 bases, with 19 bases between them. Germline V gene sequence: CDR1 SQVTM, CDR2 ANQGSEA. The CDR3 is made up of 14 amino acids. Here the CDR3 reads CSGWTPEQGYGYTF. CDR3 in DNA: TGCAGCGGATGGACCCCTGAGCAGGGCTATGGCTACACCTTC.

This rearrangement joins TRBV3-1 to TRBJ2-4; D unresolved. The CDR3 covers 16 residues. Deletions cut 0 bases from V and 6 bases from J, with 15 bases between. From germline, CDR1 is LGHDT and CDR2 YNNKEL (reference sequence). The CDR3, as DNA: TGTGCCAGCAGCCAAGACTCGGAGCGTCTGGGAAACATTCAGTACTTC. Its protein product is CASSQDSERLGNIQYF.

The chain recombines TRBV15 with TRBJ1-5; no clear D. V was clipped by 3 bases and J by 9 bases, with 9 bases between them. CDR3 size: 12 residues. Per the germline V gene, CDR1 is LNHNV and CDR2 is YYDKDF (reference sequence). CDR3 sequence (DNA): TGTGCCACCAGCAGCCCAGAGGCGCCCCAGCATTTT. Its translation: CATSSPEAPQHF. Full variable domain (rest looked up from reference TRBV15 and TRBJ1-5): DAMVIQNPRYQVTQFGKPVTLSCSQTLNHNVMYWYQQKSSQAPKLLFHYYDKDFNNEADTPDNFQSRRPNTSFCFLDIRSPGLGDTAMYLCATSSPEAPQHFGDGTRLSIL.

This chain links TRBV5-8 with TRBJ1-2; no clear D. Trimming stripped 6 bases from V and 8 bases from J, with 17 bases between. The CDR3 has 13 amino acids. Germline V CDR1 and CDR2: SGHTS, YDEGEE. CDR3 nucleotide sequence: TGTGCCAGCAATCAACCGTCCGTTCGGGGCTACACCTTC. It translates to CASNQPSVRGYTF.

This rearrangement joins TRBV4-3 to TRBJ1-1, with no clear D. Germline V lookup: CDR1 LGHNA, CDR2 YSLEER. The CDR3 extends over 14 amino acids. The ends were cut back, 0 bases at V and 2 bases at J, with 7 bases in the middle. CDR3 sequence reads: CASSQDFGNTEAFF. The CDR3 DNA sequence: TGCGCCAGCAGCCAAGATTTCGGAAACACTGAAGCTTTCTTT.

The V gene is TRBV19, the J gene TRBJ1-1, with D perhaps TRBD1 (6 bases). Germline assignment: CDR1 LNHDA and CDR2 SQIVND (reference sequence). The CDR3 runs 15 residues. V was shortened by 5 bases and J by 5 bases, with 18 bases between the two germline ends. The CDR3 loop is CASSPYREVGTEAFF. In DNA form, the CDR3 reads TGTGCCAGTAGTCCTTACAGGGAAGTGGGTACTGAAGCTTTCTTT.

The chain recombines TRBV14 with TRBJ2-3; 10 bases align to TRBD1. CDR3 length equals 14 residues. Trimming took 4 bases from V and 5 from J; bases not matched to a gene: 3. Germline CDR1 and CDR2: SGHDN and FVKESK. The DNA for the CDR3 is TGTGCCAGCAGCCGCCGGGACAGGGGAGATACGCAGTATTTT. Residues: CASSRRDRGDTQYF.